The 32 T cell receptor beta chains below all came from one sample that was sequenced in a study of Graves' ophthalmopathy and Graves' hyperthyroidism. RNA transcripts were the template, and TCR beta CDR3 regions were amplified from them. HTBI primers were employed in first-round RT-PCR, then a second-round multiplex PCR followed. TCRdb re-called the multiplex PCR reads through MiXCR, storing one row per CDR3 protein. The repertoire holds approximately 640,000 distinct CDR3 sequences, with roughly two fifths as singletons. The sample taken for sequencing was peripheral blood. The receptors originated from an adult man with Graves' ophthalmopathy.

The J gene is TRBJ1-1, the V gene TRBV2; TRBD1 matches 10 bases. J was trimmed by 4 bases and V by 1 base; bases with no gene match: 3. CDR1 and CDR2 from the germline V gene are SNHLY and FYNNEI. The CDR3 length is 15 residues. The CDR3 protein is CASSEEDRGVTEAFF. CDR3 nucleotides: TGTGCCAGCAGTGAAGAGGACAGGGGGGTCACTGAAGCTTTCTTT.

J is TRBJ2-6 and V is TRBV7-2; no clear D gene. Germline V gene data show CDR1 as SGHTA and CDR2 as FQGNSA. CDR3 size: 13 residues. V was trimmed by 0 bases and J by 13 bases, leaving 10 bases between them. The CDR3 spells CASSLALDGVLTF. CDR3 nucleotides: TGTGCCAGCAGCTTAGCGCTAGACGGTGTCCTGACTTTC.

At least ten counts were recorded for this clonotype. V is TRBV2 and J is TRBJ2-7, with D possibly being TRBD1 or TRBD2 (5 bases each). Trimming took 8 bases from V and 1 from J, leaving 15 bases between them. Per germline, CDR1 SNHLY and CDR2 FYNNEI. CDR3 length: 14 amino acids. The CDR3 loop reads CASRDVVRSYEQYF. As DNA, the CDR3 is TGTGCCAGCCGGGACGTGGTTCGGTCCTACGAGCAGTACTTC.

V is TRBV7-9 and J is TRBJ1-4, with 7 bases fitting TRBD1. Germline V lookup: CDR1 SEHNR, CDR2 FQNEAQ (reference sequence). This CDR3 region has 15 residues. V was pared by 5 bases and J by 8 bases, with 11 bases of the junction left unmatched. CDR3 nucleotides: TGTGCCAGCAGCCCGTGGGACACCAGGGGGGAAAAACTGTTTTTT. It codes for CASSPWDTRGEKLFF.

V is TRBV2 and J is TRBJ1-6, with 8 positions matching TRBD1. The junction had 4 bases not matched to a gene; V was cut back by 7 bases and J by 8 bases. There are 13 residues in the CDR3. From germline, CDR1 is SNHLY and CDR2 FYNNEI. The CDR3 coding sequence is TGTGCCAGCAAAGCGACAGGGGATTCACCCCTCCACTTT. This codes for CASKATGDSPLHF.

The chain combines TRBV7-6 with TRBJ1-2; D is perhaps TRBD1 (5 bases). The CDR3 runs 12 residues. In germline, CDR1 is SGHVS, CDR2 FNYEAQ. Trimming removed 8 bases from V and 8 bases from J, with 15 bases in between. CDR3: CASLPGERGYTF. DNA for the CDR3: TGTGCCAGCCTCCCGGGGGAGAGGGGCTACACCTTC.

As regards this clonotype: A much more abundant neighbour one base away suggests this may be a read error. The rearrangement joins TRBV7-9 to TRBJ2-5; TRBD1 matches 7 bases. Germline CDR1 SEHNR, CDR2 FQNEAQ (reference sequence). The CDR3 runs 13 residues. The CDR3 here is CASSRGNQETQYF. DNA of the CDR3: TGCGCCAGCAGCAGGGGGAACCAAGAGACCCAGTACTTC.

This clonotype was detected a few times. This chain links TRBV12-3 or TRBV12-4 with TRBJ2-5; 7 bases align to TRBD2. The CDR3 spans 14 residues. J was trimmed by 5 bases and V by 8 bases; bases with no gene match: 11. As DNA, the CDR3 is TGTGCCAGCGTTGGGGGGGGGGTGAGGGAGACCCAGTACTTC. Its translation: CASVGGGVRETQYF.

The chain uses TRBV4-2 and TRBJ1-5; 7 positions agree with TRBD1. Germline lookup yields CDR1 LGHNA and CDR2 YNFKEQ. The ends lost 0 bases at V and 0 bases at J; junction bases unmatched: 14. This CDR3 comprises 20 residues. The CDR3 loop reads CASSQDYRKGQTYSNQPQHF. The CDR3 coding sequence is TGTGCCAGCAGCCAAGATTACCGGAAGGGACAGACATATAGCAATCAGCCCCAGCATTTT.

This clonotype was seen a few times. A junction boundary mismatches the germline segment, possibly from a read error. The chain carries TRBV29-1 and TRBJ1-1; 7 bases are shared with TRBD1. The CDR3 covers 13 residues. Germline V lookup: CDR1 SQVTM, CDR2 ANQGSEA. CDR3 sequence: CAWETGLNTEAFF. The CDR3 region has the DNA TGTGCCTGGGAGACAGGGCTGAACACTGAAGCTTTCTTT.

The CDR3 here is CASSPDDRGYQPQHF. The CDR3 region has the DNA TGTGCCAGCAGCCCAGATGACAGGGGTTATCAGCCCCAGCATTTT. This chain links TRBV7-9 with TRBJ1-5; 8 bases map to TRBD1. The CDR3 consists of 15 residues. J lost 5 bases, V lost 5 bases, and 8 bases had no gene match. Germline CDR1 and CDR2: SEHNR and FQNEAQ (reference sequence). The whole variable domain, filled in from reference TRBV7-9 and TRBJ1-5, reads DTGVSQNPRHKITKRGQNVTFRCDPISEHNRLYWYRQTLGQGPEFLTYFQNEAQLEKSRLLSDRFSAERPKGSFSTLEIQRTEQGDSAMYLCASSPDDRGYQPQHFGDGTRLSIL.

In this sample, this clonotype turned up many times. The V gene is TRBV10-3, the J gene TRBJ2-7; weak D call: TRBD2 (5 bases). The CDR3 runs 11 residues. The germline gives CDR1 ENHRY, CDR2 SYGVKD. V was trimmed by 4 bases and J by 6 bases, leaving 7 bases between them. The CDR3 reads CAISAGGEQYF. The DNA for the CDR3 is TGTGCCATCAGTGCAGGAGGCGAGCAGTACTTC.

This clonotype was picked up many times. The genes are TRBV6-4 and TRBJ2-6; no clear D. Germline V gene sequence: CDR1 MRHNA, CDR2 SNTAGT. This CDR3 has 14 residues. V lost 3 bases, J lost 4 bases, and 7 bases lay in between. DNA for the CDR3: TGTGCCAGCAGTGAGCACCCCGGGGCCAACGTCCTGACTTTC. Translating gives CASSEHPGANVLTF.

This clonotype was counted at least ten times. The chain joins TRBV7-9 to TRBJ1-2; no clear D gene. Germline V lookup: CDR1 SEHNR, CDR2 FQNEAQ (reference sequence). The CDR3 consists of 12 residues. Trimming cost V 2 bases and J 6 bases, with 7 bases left between them. The CDR3 here is CASSLFGNGYTF. In DNA, the CDR3 is TGTGCCAGCAGCTTATTCGGGAATGGCTACACCTTC.

The J gene is TRBJ2-7, the V gene TRBV18; 13 bases match TRBD2. The CDR3 contains 17 residues. Germline lookup yields CDR1 KGHSH and CDR2 LQKENI. Trimming at V came to 3 bases and at J to 4 bases, leaving 9 bases not matched to a gene. CDR3 nucleotide sequence: TGTGCCAGCTCACCGGGAGGACTAGCGGGAGTGTTATACGAGCAGTACTTC. This encodes CASSPGGLAGVLYEQYF.

J is TRBJ1-4 and V is TRBV5-1, with TRBD1 matching over 8 bases. Germline V gives CDR1 SGHRS, CDR2 YFSETQ. The V segment lost 4 bases and the J segment 9 bases; nucleotides outside the gene matches: 8. The CDR3 is 14 amino acids. CDR3 sequence (DNA): TGCGCCAGCAGCCAAGGACAGGGTTCTCAAAAACTGTTTTTT. This codes for CASSQGQGSQKLFF.

The rearrangement uses TRBV24-1 and TRBJ2-5; D might be TRBD2 (6 bases). Germline V gene sequence: CDR1 KGHDR, CDR2 SFDVKD. This CDR3 region has 15 residues. V gave up 2 bases and J gave up 4 bases, with 13 bases separating them. This CDR3 is CATSDSSGERETQYF. The CDR3 DNA is TGTGCCACCAGTGATTCCTCGGGGGAGCGAGAGACCCAGTACTTC.

V usage is TRBV4-1 and J usage is TRBJ1-3, with D possibly matching TRBD1 (5 bases). Germline V gives CDR1 MGHRA, CDR2 YSYEKL. The CDR3 is 16 amino acids. Trimming took 2 bases from V and 5 from J, leaving 16 bases between them. The CDR3 DNA reads TGCGCCAGCAGCCAACCGTCAGGGCGGGGACGAAACACCATATATTTT. It encodes CASSQPSGRGRNTIYF.

There are many counts of this clonotype. V and J are TRBV7-9 and TRBJ1-2; tentatively, D is TRBD1 (5 bases). Germline V gives CDR1 SEHNR, CDR2 FQNEAQ (reference sequence). The CDR3 has 14 residues. V lost 1 base and J 2 bases, leaving 8 bases between the germline ends. CDR3 DNA: TGTGCCAGCAGCTTAGGGGGGGAAAACTATGGCTACACCTTC. It encodes CASSLGGENYGYTF.

This clonotype was observed many times. This rearrangement joins TRBV5-1 to TRBJ2-7; a weak D match, TRBD1 (5 bases). Trimming shortened V by 5 bases and J by 2 bases, and 5 bases separated the two germline ends. CDR3 size: 11 residues. Germline CDR1 SGHRS, CDR2 YFSETQ. The CDR3 sequence: CASRGAYEQYF. Written as DNA, the CDR3 is TGCGCCAGCAGAGGGGCCTACGAGCAGTACTTC.

This clonotype was picked up many times. The gene calls are TRBV7-9 and TRBJ2-2, with 8 bases fitting TRBD2. The V and J ends lost 8 bases and 2 bases, in that order; junction bases with no gene match: 10. Germline V gene data show CDR1 as SEHNR and CDR2 as FQNEAQ (reference sequence). CDR3 length: 16 residues. CDR3 sequence (DNA): TGTGCCAGCCCCTCCCCCCGGGAGGGTAACACCGGGGAGCTGTTTTTT. The encoded protein is CASPSPREGNTGELFF.

The chain is built from TRBV25-1 and TRBJ1-2; TRBD1 matches 9 bases. From germline, CDR1 is MGHDK and CDR2 SYGVNS. The CDR3 consists of 14 residues. After removal of 1 base from V and 8 bases from J, the junction contained 5 bases not matched to a gene. The CDR3 sequence is CASSEWDREGGYTF. In DNA, the CDR3 is TGTGCCAGCAGTGAATGGGACAGGGAGGGAGGCTACACCTTC.

This clonotype was seen a handful of times. The genes are TRBV5-1 and TRBJ1-2, with 9 bases identical to TRBD1. The CDR3 sequence is 15 residues long. Per the germline V gene, CDR1 is SGHRS and CDR2 is YFSETQ. Trimming at V came to 2 bases and at J to 5 bases, leaving 7 bases not matched to a gene. CDR3 residues: CASSLDRGSAYGYTF. For the CDR3, the DNA is TGCGCCAGCAGCTTAGACAGGGGGTCGGCTTATGGCTACACCTTC.

Many counts were recorded for this clonotype. One base away lies a much larger clone, so this may be a sequencing read error. The chain carries TRBV2 and TRBJ1-5, with D uncertain. Germline V CDR1 and CDR2: SNHLY, FYNNEI. V lost 7 bases to trimming and J lost 0 bases, with 7 bases between them. CDR3 length equals 13 residues. The CDR3 DNA sequence: TGTGCCAGCAACCCCGATAGCAATCAGCCCCAGCATTTT. As protein: CASNPDSNQPQHF. Drawing the rest from reference TRBV2 and TRBJ1-5, the complete variable domain is EPEVTQTPSHQVTQMGQEVILRCVPISNHLYFYWYRQILGQKVEFLVSFYNNEISEKSEIFDDQFSVERPDGSNFTLKIRSTKLEDSAMYFCASNPDSNQPQHFGDGTRLSIL.

Only a few counts were recorded for this clonotype. V and J are TRBV7-6 and TRBJ2-2; 9 nucleotides line up with TRBD2. Germline V lookup: CDR1 SGHVS, CDR2 FNYEAQ. The CDR3 has 14 amino acids. The V and J ends lost 0 bases and 11 bases, in that order; junction bases with no gene match: 4. The CDR3 here is CASSLAAGGPELFF. CDR3 bases: TGTGCCAGCAGCTTAGCCGCGGGGGGGCCCGAGCTGTTTTTT.

The sample holds a few counts of this clonotype. The chain uses TRBV20-1 and TRBJ2-7; maybe TRBD1 (6 bases). V lost 4 bases and J lost 0, with 13 bases in between. This CDR3 is built from 14 residues. The germline V gene encodes CDR1 DFQATT and CDR2 SNEGSKA (reference sequence). The CDR3 loop reads CSAIWRTDSYEQYF. In DNA form, the CDR3 reads TGCAGTGCTATTTGGAGGACAGACTCCTACGAGCAGTACTTC.

A few counts support this clonotype. This chain uses TRBV9 with TRBJ2-3; D is undetermined. The length of the CDR3 is 14 residues. Germline CDR1 and CDR2: SGDLS and YYNGEE. The V and J ends lost 4 bases and 1 base respectively, with 10 bases between them. The CDR3 DNA is TGTGCCAGCAGCCCAGGCCCGGGCACAGATACGCAGTATTTT. The encoded protein is CASSPGPGTDTQYF.

This clonotype has at least ten counts. J is TRBJ1-1 and V is TRBV7-2; maybe TRBD1 (5 bases). Germline CDR1 reads SGHTA; CDR2 reads FQGNSA. The V gene lost 6 bases and the J gene lost 2 bases, with 10 bases spanning the gap. The CDR3 contains 13 residues. The CDR3 here is CASRSDRNTEAFF. The CDR3, as DNA: TGTGCCAGCAGATCAGACAGAAACACTGAAGCTTTCTTT. Variable domain in full (rest from reference TRBV7-2 and TRBJ1-1): GAGVSQSPSNKVTEKGKDVELRCDPISGHTALYWYRQSLGQGLEFLIYFQGNSAPDKSGLPSDRFSAERTGGSVSTLTIQRTQQEDSAVYLCASRSDRNTEAFFGQGTRLTVV.

The chain carries TRBV9 and TRBJ2-2; the D gene is possibly TRBD2 (5 bases). Germline loops: CDR1 SGDLS, CDR2 YYNGEE. CDR3 size: 15 residues. Trimming removed 7 bases at V and 7 bases at J, with 20 bases between. DNA of the CDR3: TGTGCCAGCTCACCAACTAGGACGTCGGGCGGGGAGCTGTTTTTT. It encodes CASSPTRTSGGELFF.

The chain recombines TRBV7-2 with TRBJ2-5, with a weak D call TRBD1 (6 bases). The V gene lost 5 bases and the J gene lost 5 bases, with 18 bases spanning the gap. Per germline, CDR1 SGHTA and CDR2 FQGNSA. The CDR3 loop spans 15 amino acids. The CDR3 is CASSPGPGVAETQYF. The CDR3 DNA reads TGTGCCAGCAGCCCTGGGCCAGGGGTAGCGGAGACCCAGTACTTC.

As concerns this clonotype: An end of the junction differs from the germline gene, which may be a read error. This chain links TRBV10-3 with TRBJ2-7; a weak D match, TRBD2 (6 bases). The CDR3 is made up of 15 amino acids. Germline V gene sequence: CDR1 ENHRY, CDR2 SYGVKD. The CDR3 is CATSERLACSYEQYF. As DNA, the CDR3 is TGTGCCACCAGTGAACGGCTAGCGTGCTCCTACGAGCAGTACTTC.

This clonotype occurred many times. This chain connects TRBV7-9 to TRBJ2-2; 9 nucleotides align to TRBD1. V lost 5 bases, J lost 5 bases, and 12 bases stayed unmatched. Germline CDR1 SEHNR, CDR2 FQNEAQ (reference sequence). The CDR3 sequence is 17 residues long. The CDR3, as DNA: TGTGCCAGCAGCGATGGTATGGGGACAGGGAGAACCGGGGAGCTGTTTTTT. Translating gives CASSDGMGTGRTGELFF.